A selection of T cell receptor beta chains follows, all from one sample in a study of T-cell memory formation after mild COVID-19. TCRdb redid the calling of the 5' RACE reads with MiXCR, one entry per CDR3 protein. Of some 350,000 distinct CDR3 sequences in the sample, 15% to 20% were seen once. The sequenced sample consisted of PBMCs or a T cell subset sorted from them (not recorded which). All receptors come from a man in his late teens or twenties who had mild COVID-19 (a few samples of this study predate the infection). Cell type and time point are not known. Both conserved end residues are part of each CDR3. D genes are given only for firm matches. The size of a clone is reported for some rows only, either as once, few or many, or as a class for expanded clones.

>few|-|TRBV20-1|TRBJ1-6
TGCAGTGCTAGAACGCAGGGTAGCCGGAATTCACCCCTCCACTTT
CSARTQGSRNSPLHF
>-|-|TRBV21-1|TRBJ2-5
TGTGCCAGCACCGACCCGGGAGTCAAAAAGACCCAGTACTTC
CASTDPGVKKTQYF
>-|TRBD2|TRBV12-5|TRBJ2-1
TGTGCTAGTGGCTCGAGGGTAGCGGGGCCGTACAATGAGCAGTTCTTC
CASGSRVAGPYNEQFF
>-|-|TRBV9|TRBJ2-3
TGTGCCAGCAGCGTCATGGGGCTTAGCACAGATACGCAGTATTTT
CASSVMGLSTDTQYF
>-|TRBD1|TRBV6-5|TRBJ1-1
TGTGCCAGCACTCCCCAGGGGGCCTGGAACACTGAAGCTTTCTTT
CASTPQGAWNTEAFF
>few|-|TRBV9|TRBJ1-2
TGTGCCAGCAGCGTAATGGGATCCGGCTACACCTTC
CASSVMGSGYTF
>-|-|TRBV20-1|TRBJ2-3
TGCAGTGCTAGAGGCCGGGCAGATACGCAGTATTTT
CSARGRADTQYF
>few|-|TRBV7-8|TRBJ2-1
TGTGCCAGCAGCTTAGCGGGGTTAGGATCATCTGAGCAGTTCTTC
CASSLAGLGSSEQFF
>-|-|TRBV20-1|TRBJ1-4
TGCAGTGCTGGCCGGGACGGAAATGAAAAACTGTTTTTT
CSAGRDGNEKLFF
>-|TRBD1|TRBV6-2/TRBV6-3|TRBJ1-2
TGTGCCGGTAGACCAGGGGGCCTGTCCTATGGCTACACCTTC
CAGRPGGLSYGYTF
>many|-|TRBV7-2|TRBJ2-1
TGTGCCAGCAGCTTAGCGGTGCGGGGAGGCTCCTACAATGAGCAGTTCTTC
CASSLAVRGGSYNEQFF
>-|-|TRBV28|TRBJ1-2
TGTGCCAGCTATGGCGGAACCTATGGCTACACCTTC
CASYGGTYGYTF
>-|-|TRBV20-1|TRBJ2-5
TGCAGTGCCCAGATTCACTTTGGAGAGACCCAGTACTTC
CSAQIHFGETQYF
>-|-|TRBV9|TRBJ1-6
TGTGCCAGCAGCGGCCGGGACGGGAATTCACCCCTCCACTTT
CASSGRDGNSPLHF
>few|-|TRBV7-9|TRBJ2-5
TGTGCCAGCAGCTTAGAGCCGGGCTCGGGAGAGACCCAGTACTTC
CASSLEPGSGETQYF
>-|-|TRBV4-1|TRBJ1-1
TGCGCCAGCAGCCAAGCGGGGGTAGCAGCGGCTGAAGCTTTCTTT
CASSQAGVAAAEAFF